One sample yielded the 7 T cell receptor beta chains listed below, sequenced in a study of blood T cell repertoires in COVID-19. Profiling relied on immunoSEQ multiplex PCR, and the TCRdb table lists in-frame clones only, not all of them. The data hold more than 70,000 clones, with 80% to 90% observed a single time. Sequenced sample: peripheral blood. All receptors come from a man aged 50-59 years with acute or convalescent COVID-19.

The chain combines TRBV28 with TRBJ1-2; D is possibly TRBD1 (6 bases). This CDR3 comprises 17 residues. Deletions cut 6 bases from V and 0 bases from J, with 20 bases between. CDR1 and CDR2 from the germline V gene are MDHEN and SYDVKM. CDR3 loop: CASSSPTEQGSNYGYTF. For the CDR3, the DNA is TGTGCCAGCAGCTCACCGACTGAACAGGGTTCTAACTATGGCTACACCTTC.

The chain has TRBV28 and TRBJ1-6; D gene unclear. Germline V CDR1 and CDR2: MDHEN, SYDVKM. Trimming took 6 bases from V and 0 from J, leaving 21 bases between them. The CDR3 has 19 residues. CDR3 nucleotide sequence: TGTGCCAGCAGCCAATCGTTGGCCGCAGTCAGCTCCTATAATTCACCCCTCCACTTT. This codes for CASSQSLAAVSSYNSPLHF.

In its sample, this clone was seen once. The chain has TRBV12-3 or TRBV12-4 and TRBJ1-2; D might be TRBD1 (6 bases). This CDR3 is built from 12 residues. The V end lost 7 bases, the J end lost 8 bases, and 14 bases lay between the germline ends. This CDR3 is CASTKQGVGYTF. CDR3 DNA sequence: TGTGCCAGCACCAAACAGGGTGTCGGCTACACCTTC.

V usage is TRBV4-1 and J usage is TRBJ1-6; D may be TRBD1 (5 bases). Trimming stripped 1 base from V and 9 bases from J, with 13 bases between. In germline, CDR1 is MGHRA, CDR2 YSYEKL. The length of the CDR3 is 15 residues. The CDR3 DNA follows: TGCGCCAGCAGCCAAGGAGGAGGGGTCGGTTCACCCCTCCACTTT. The encoded protein is CASSQGGGVGSPLHF.

This clone is a singleton in its sample. V and J are TRBV12-3 or TRBV12-4 and TRBJ1-1; 7 bases fit TRBD1. The CDR3 runs to 12 residues. V trimming: 6 bases; J trimming: 9 bases; junction bases outside the gene matches: 7. This CDR3 reads CASSWGDSKAFF. CDR3 coding DNA: TGTGCCAGCAGCTGGGGGGACAGCAAAGCTTTCTTT.

Details on this clone: Its ends do not fully match the called genes, so a read error is possible. The rearrangement links TRBV24-1 to TRBJ2-7, with 12 bases matching TRBD2. This CDR3 spans 13 amino acids. Germline V CDR1 and CDR2: KGHDR, SFDVKD. The CDR3 sequence is CATPGPLAGGLNF. CDR3 nucleotide sequence: TGTGCCACCCCGGGGCCTCTAGCGGGGGGGCTGAACTTC.

This clone was observed a single time. This chain links TRBV7-9 with TRBJ1-6; D is perhaps TRBD1 (5 bases). Germline V CDR1 and CDR2: SEHNR, FQNEAQ (reference sequence). The CDR3 totals 14 residues. V shed 0 bases and J shed 10 bases, with 10 bases lying between them. CDR3 sequence: CASSLAGTGSPLHF. The DNA of the CDR3 is TGTGCCAGCAGCTTAGCGGGTACAGGATCACCCCTCCACTTT.